This TCR beta chain is from a study of OX40 agonist ivuxolimab in advanced cancers. Study-level background: The study treated patients with ivuxolimab, an agonistic anti-OX40 (CD134) antibody. Dose-escalation patients were diagnosed with hepatocellular carcinoma, melanoma, renal cell cancer or head and neck cancer. Eligibility admitted prior anti-PD-1, anti-PD-L1 or anti-CTLA-4 therapy; 40% had some. Three patients got partial responses; one had hepatocellular carcinoma and two had cutaneous melanoma.

This table comes from immunoSEQ multiplex PCR, and its TCRdb copy is limited to in-frame clones, with some not included. The data show roughly 80,000 clones, 85% to 95% seen once. The source is an adult with an advanced solid tumor such as melanoma, head and neck, liver or kidney cancer. Material: CD4+ or CD8+ T cells sorted from blood, obtained in a trial of the OX40 agonist ivuxolimab.

Written as DNA, the CDR3 is TGCGCCAGCAGCCAAAATACGTGGACCGGGGAGCTGTTTTTT. Amino acids: CASSQNTWTGELFF. This rearrangement joins TRBV4-3 to TRBJ2-2; no clear D gene. V was trimmed by 2 bases and J by 5 bases, leaving 9 bases between them. The CDR3 is 14 residues long. Per the germline V gene, CDR1 is LGHNA and CDR2 is YSLEER.